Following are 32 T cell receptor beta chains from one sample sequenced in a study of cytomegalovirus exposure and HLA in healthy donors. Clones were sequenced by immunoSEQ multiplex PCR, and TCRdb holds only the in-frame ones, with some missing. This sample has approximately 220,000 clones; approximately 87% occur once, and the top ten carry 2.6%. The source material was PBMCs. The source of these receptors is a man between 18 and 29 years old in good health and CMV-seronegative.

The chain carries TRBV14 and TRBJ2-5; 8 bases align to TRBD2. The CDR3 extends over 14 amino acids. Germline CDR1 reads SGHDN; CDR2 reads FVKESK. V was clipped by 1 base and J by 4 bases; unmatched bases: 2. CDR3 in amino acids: CASSQAGGAETQYF. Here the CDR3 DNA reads TGTGCCAGCAGCCAAGCGGGGGGGGCAGAGACCCAGTACTTC.

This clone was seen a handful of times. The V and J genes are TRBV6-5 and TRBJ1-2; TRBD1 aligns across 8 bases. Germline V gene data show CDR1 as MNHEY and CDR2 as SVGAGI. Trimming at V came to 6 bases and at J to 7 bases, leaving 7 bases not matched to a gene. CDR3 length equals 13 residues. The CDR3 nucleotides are TGTGCCAGCAGGGAGACAGGGGACCTTGGCTACACCTTC. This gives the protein CASRETGDLGYTF.

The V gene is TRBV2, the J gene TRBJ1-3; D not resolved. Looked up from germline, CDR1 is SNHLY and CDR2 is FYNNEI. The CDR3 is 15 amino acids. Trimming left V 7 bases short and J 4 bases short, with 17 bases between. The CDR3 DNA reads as TGTGCCAGCAAAGCCGAGATGGGCGCCGGAAACACCATATATTTT. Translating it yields CASKAEMGAGNTIYF.

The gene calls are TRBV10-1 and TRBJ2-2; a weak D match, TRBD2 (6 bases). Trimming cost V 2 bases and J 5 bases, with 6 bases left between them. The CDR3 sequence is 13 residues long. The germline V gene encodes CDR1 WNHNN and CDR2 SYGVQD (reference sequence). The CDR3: CASSESGTGELFF. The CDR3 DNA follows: TGCGCCAGCAGTGAGAGCGGGACCGGGGAGCTGTTTTTT.

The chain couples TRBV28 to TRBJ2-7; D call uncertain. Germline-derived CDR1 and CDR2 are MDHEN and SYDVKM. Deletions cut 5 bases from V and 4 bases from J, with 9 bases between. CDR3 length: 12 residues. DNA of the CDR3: TGTGCCAGCAGTCCCGACACTTACGAGCAGTACTTC. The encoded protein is CASSPDTYEQYF.

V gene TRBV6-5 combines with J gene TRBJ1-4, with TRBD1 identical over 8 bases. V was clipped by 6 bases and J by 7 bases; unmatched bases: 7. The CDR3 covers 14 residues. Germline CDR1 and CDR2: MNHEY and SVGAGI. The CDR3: CASSYDRGSEKLFF. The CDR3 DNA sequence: TGTGCCAGCAGCTACGACAGGGGCTCTGAAAAACTGTTTTTT.

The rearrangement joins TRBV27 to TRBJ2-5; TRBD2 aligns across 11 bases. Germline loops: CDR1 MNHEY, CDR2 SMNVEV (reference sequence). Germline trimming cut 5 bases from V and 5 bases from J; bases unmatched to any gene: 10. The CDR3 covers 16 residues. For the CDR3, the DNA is TGTGCCAGCAGTGGTAGCGGGGGGGCCCTCCCTGAGACCCAGTACTTC. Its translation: CASSGSGGALPETQYF.

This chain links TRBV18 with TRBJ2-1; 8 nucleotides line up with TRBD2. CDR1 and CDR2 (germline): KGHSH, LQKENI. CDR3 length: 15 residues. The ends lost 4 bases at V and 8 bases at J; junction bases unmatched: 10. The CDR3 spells CASSRRTGGLHEQFF. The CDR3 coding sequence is TGTGCCAGCTCACGGAGGACGGGGGGGCTCCATGAGCAGTTCTTC.

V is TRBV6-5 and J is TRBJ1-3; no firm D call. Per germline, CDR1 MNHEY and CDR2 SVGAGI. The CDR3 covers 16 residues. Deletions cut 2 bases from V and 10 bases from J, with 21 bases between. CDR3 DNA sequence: TGTGCCAGCAGTTACGGCGCAGGCCCACCCCGTACGACCATATATTTT. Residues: CASSYGAGPPRTTIYF.

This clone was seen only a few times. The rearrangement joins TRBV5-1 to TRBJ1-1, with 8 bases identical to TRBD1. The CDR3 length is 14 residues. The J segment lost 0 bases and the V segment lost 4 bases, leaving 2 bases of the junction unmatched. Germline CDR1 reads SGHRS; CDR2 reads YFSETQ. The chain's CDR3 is CASSQGQVNTEAFF. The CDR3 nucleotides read TGCGCCAGCAGCCAGGGACAGGTGAACACTGAAGCTTTCTTT.

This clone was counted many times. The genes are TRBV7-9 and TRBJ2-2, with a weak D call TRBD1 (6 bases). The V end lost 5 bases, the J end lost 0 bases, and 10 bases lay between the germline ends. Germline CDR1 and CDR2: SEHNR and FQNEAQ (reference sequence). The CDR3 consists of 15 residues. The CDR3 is CASSEDSSNTGELFF. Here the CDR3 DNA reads TGTGCCAGCAGCGAGGACAGCTCGAACACCGGGGAGCTGTTTTTT.

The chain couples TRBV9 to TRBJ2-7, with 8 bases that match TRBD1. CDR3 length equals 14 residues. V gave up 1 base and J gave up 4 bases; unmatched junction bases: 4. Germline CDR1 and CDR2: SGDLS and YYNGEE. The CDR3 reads CASSVSQGAYEQYF. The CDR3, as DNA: TGTGCCAGCAGCGTAAGCCAGGGGGCTTACGAGCAGTACTTC.

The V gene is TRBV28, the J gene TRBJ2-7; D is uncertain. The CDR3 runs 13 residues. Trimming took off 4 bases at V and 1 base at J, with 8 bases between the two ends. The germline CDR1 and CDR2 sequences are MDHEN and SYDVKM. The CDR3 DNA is TGTGCCAGCAGTTCCCCCCATTCCTACGAGCAGTACTTC. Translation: CASSSPHSYEQYF.

The CDR3 loop is CASSVGLAGGEQYF. The CDR3 region has the DNA TGTGCCAGCAGTGTCGGACTAGCGGGAGGCGAGCAGTACTTC. This chain links TRBV2 with TRBJ2-7; 14 bases agree with TRBD2. The germline gives CDR1 SNHLY, CDR2 FYNNEI. The junction had 2 bases not matched to a gene; V was cut back by 4 bases and J by 6 bases. This CDR3 is 14 amino acids long.

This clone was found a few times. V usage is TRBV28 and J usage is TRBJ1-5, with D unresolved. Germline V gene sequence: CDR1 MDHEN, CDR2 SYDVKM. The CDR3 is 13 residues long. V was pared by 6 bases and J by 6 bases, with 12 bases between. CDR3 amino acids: CASRAWGGQPQHF. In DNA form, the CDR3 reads TGTGCCAGCAGAGCCTGGGGAGGTCAGCCCCAGCATTTT.

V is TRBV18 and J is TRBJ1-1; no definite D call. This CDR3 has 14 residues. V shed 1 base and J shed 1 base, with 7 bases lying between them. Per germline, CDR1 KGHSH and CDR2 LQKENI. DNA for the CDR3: TGTGCCAGCTCACCACAGGGAGGGAACACTGAAGCTTTCTTT. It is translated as CASSPQGGNTEAFF.

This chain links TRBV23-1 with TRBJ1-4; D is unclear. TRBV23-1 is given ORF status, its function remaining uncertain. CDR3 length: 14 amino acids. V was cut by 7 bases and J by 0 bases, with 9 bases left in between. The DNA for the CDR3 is TGCGCCAGCATTCCACTTGCAACTAATGAAAAACTGTTTTTT. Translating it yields CASIPLATNEKLFF.

Written as DNA, the CDR3 is TGTGCCAGCAGTCCTCGACAGGGGAAGACGGAGACCCAGTACTTC. Translated: CASSPRQGKTETQYF. The chain employs TRBV28 and TRBJ2-5, with 8 bases lining up with TRBD1. The CDR3 contains 15 residues. Unmatched junction bases numbered 10, after V lost 5 bases and J lost 5 bases. The germline CDR1 and CDR2 sequences are MDHEN and SYDVKM.

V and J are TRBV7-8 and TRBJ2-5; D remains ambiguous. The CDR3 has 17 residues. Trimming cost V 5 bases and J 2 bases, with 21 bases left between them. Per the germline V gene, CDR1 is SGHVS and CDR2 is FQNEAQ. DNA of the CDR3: TGTGCCAGCAGCCGCCTGCTAGTGGAGAATCGACAAGAGACCCAGTACTTC. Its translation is CASSRLLVENRQETQYF.

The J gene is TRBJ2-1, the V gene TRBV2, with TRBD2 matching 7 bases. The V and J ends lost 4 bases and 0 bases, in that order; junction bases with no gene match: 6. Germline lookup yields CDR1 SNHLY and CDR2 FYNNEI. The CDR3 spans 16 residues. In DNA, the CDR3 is TGTGCCAGCAGTGCATCTAGCGGAAGCTCCTACAATGAGCAGTTCTTC. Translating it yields CASSASSGSSYNEQFF.

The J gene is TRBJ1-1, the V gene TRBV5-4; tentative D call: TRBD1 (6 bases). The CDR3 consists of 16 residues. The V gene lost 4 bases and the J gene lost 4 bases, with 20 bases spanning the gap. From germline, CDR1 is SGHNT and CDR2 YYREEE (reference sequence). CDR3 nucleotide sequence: TGTGCCAGCAGCCCAACAGGGATCGCTGCGGTCACTGAAGCTTTCTTT. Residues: CASSPTGIAAVTEAFF.

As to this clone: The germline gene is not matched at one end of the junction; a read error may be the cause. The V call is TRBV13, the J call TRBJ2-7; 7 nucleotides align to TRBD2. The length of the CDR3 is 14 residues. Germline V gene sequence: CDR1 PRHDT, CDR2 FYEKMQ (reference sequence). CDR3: CASSLDVFRGEVRF. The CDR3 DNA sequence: TGTGCCAGCAGCTTAGATGTTTTCCGGGGGGAGGTAAGATTC.

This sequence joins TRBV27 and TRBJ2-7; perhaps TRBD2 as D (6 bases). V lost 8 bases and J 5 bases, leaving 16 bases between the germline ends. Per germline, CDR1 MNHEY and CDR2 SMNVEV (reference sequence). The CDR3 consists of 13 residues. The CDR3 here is CASWVRGLNEQYF. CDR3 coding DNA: TGTGCCAGCTGGGTGCGGGGATTAAACGAGCAGTACTTC.

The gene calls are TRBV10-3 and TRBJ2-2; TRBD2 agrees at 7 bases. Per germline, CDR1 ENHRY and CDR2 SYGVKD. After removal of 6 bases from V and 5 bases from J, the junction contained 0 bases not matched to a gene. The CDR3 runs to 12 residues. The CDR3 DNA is TGTGCCATCAGACTAGCGACCGGGGAGCTGTTTTTT. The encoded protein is CAIRLATGELFF.

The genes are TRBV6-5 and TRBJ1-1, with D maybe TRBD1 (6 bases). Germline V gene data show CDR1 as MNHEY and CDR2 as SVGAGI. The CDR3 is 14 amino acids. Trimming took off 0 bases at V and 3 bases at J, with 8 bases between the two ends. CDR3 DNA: TGTGCCAGCAGTTACTCCGAGGGGGACACTGAAGCTTTCTTT. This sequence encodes CASSYSEGDTEAFF.

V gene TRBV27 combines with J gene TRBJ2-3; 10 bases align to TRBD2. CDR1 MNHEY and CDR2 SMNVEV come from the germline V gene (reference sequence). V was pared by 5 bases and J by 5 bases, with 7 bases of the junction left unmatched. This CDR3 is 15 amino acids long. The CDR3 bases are TGTGCCAGCAGTCCCCAGCGGGGGGGCAGAGATACGCAGTATTTT. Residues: CASSPQRGGRDTQYF.

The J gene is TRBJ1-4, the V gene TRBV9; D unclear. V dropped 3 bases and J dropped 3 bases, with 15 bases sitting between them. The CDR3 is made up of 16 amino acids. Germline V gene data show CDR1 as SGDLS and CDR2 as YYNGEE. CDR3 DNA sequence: TGTGCCAGCAGCGGCCGTCGGGGATCAGCTAATGAAAAACTGTTTTTT. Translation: CASSGRRGSANEKLFF. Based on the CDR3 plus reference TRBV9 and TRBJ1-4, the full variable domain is DSGVTQTPKHLITATGQRVTLRCSPRSGDLSVYWYQQSLDQGLQFLIQYYNGEERAKGNILERFSAQQFPDLHSELNLSSLELGDSALYFCASSGRRGSANEKLFFGSGTQLSVL.

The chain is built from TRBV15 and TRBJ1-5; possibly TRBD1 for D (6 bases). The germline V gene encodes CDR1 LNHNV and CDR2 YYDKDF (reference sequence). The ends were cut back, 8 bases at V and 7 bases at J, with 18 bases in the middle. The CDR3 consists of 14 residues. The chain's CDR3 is CATAPGHGRQPQHF. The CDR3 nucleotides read TGTGCCACCGCTCCGGGACACGGGCGGCAGCCCCAGCATTTT.

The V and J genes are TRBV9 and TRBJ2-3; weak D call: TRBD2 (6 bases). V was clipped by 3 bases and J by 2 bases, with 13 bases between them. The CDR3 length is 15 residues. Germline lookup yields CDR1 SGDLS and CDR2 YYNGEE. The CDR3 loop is CASSASGTFTDTQYF. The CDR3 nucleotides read TGTGCCAGCAGCGCCTCCGGGACTTTCACAGATACGCAGTATTTT.

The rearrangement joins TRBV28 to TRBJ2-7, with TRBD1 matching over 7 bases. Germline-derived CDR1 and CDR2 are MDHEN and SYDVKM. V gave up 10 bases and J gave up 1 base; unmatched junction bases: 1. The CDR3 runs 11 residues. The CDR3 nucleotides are TGTGCCACAGGGGGTTCCTACGAGCAGTACTTC. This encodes CATGGSYEQYF.

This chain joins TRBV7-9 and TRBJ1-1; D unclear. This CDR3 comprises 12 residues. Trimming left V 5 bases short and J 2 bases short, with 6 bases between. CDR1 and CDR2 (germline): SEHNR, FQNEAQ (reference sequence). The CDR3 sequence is CASSAQNTEAFF. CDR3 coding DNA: TGTGCCAGCAGCGCACAAAACACTGAAGCTTTCTTT.

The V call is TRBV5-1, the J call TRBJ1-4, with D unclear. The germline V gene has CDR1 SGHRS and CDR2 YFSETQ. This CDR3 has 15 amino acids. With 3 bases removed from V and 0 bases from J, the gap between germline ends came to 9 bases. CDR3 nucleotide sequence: TGCGCCAGCAGCTCGAGCCTGCCAACTAATGAAAAACTGTTTTTT. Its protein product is CASSSSLPTNEKLFF.